The T cell receptor beta chain under discussion was sequenced for a study of T cell repertoires in cytomegalovirus infection. About the research overall: Recently described HLA-C-restricted plus well-studied HLA-B-restricted CMV epitopes were used. CMV infection together with matching HLA type was indicated by public TCR beta signatures.

The CDR3 extends over 16 amino acids. Germline V gene lookup returns CDR1 SGHTA and CDR2 FQGTGA. The J segment lost 7 bases and the V segment lost 0 bases, leaving 0 bases of the junction unmatched. MiXCR was run by TCRdb on the reads, yielding one entry per CDR3 protein. The profile shows about 89,000 distinct CDR3 sequences, around 32% of them singletons. This clonotype was observed many times. The antigen remains undetermined. Regarding the study as a whole: It was HLA-C-restricted CMV-specific TCR beta clonotypes that dominated the response ex vivo.

The sequence was obtained from a human donor in good health (CMV status not recorded). Some clones in this sample may be carry-over from other donors' samples. This specimen was CD8+ T cells from cultured PBMCs, taken from culture after CMV antigen stimulation. The V call is TRBV7-3, the J call TRBJ2-1, with 16 bases aligning to TRBD2. The CDR3 DNA sequence: TGTGCCAGCAGCTTAACGGGACTAGCGGGGGGGAATGAGCAGTTCTTC. Translating it yields CASSLTGLAGGNEQFF.